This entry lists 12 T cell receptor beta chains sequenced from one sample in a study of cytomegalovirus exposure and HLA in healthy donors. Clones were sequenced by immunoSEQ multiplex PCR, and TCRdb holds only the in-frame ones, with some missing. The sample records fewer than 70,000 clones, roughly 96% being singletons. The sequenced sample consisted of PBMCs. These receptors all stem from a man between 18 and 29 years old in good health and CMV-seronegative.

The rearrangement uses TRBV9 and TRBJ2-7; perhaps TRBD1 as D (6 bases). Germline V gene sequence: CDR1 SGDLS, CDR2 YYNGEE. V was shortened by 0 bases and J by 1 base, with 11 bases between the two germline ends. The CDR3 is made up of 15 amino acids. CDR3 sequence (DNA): TGTGCCAGCAGCGTAGGGTTGGGGGCATCCTACGAGCAGTACTTC. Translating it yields CASSVGLGASYEQYF.

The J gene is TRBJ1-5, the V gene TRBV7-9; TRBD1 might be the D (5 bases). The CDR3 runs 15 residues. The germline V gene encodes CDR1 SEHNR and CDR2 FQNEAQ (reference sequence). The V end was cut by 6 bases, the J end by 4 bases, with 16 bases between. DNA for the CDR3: TGTGCCAGCAGTCGTAGTACAGGCGCGAATCAGCCCCAGCATTTT. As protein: CASSRSTGANQPQHF.

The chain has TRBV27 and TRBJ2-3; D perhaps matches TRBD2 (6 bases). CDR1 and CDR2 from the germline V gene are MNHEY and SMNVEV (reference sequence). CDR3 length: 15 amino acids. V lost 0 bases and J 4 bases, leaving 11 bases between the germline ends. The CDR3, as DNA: TGTGCCAGCAGTTTATCGAACGGGGAGGCAGATACGCAGTATTTT. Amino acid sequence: CASSLSNGEADTQYF.

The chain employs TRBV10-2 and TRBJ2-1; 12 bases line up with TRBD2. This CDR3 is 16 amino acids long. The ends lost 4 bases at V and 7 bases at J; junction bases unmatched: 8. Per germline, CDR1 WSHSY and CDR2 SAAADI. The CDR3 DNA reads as TGCGCCAGCAGTGGGCCTAGCGGGAGGGCAGGAAATGAGCAGTTCTTC. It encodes CASSGPSGRAGNEQFF.

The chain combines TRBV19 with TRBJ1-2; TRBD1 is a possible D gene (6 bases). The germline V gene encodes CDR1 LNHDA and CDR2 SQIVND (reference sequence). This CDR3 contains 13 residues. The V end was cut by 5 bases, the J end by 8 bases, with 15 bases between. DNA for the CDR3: TGTGCCAGTAGTCAAGGGACACCGAGGGGCTACACCTTC. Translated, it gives CASSQGTPRGYTF.

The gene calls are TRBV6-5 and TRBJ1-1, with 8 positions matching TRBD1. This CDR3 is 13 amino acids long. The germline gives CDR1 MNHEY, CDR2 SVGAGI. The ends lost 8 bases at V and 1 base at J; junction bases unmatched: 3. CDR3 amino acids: CASGQGPNTEAFF. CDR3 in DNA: TGTGCCAGCGGACAGGGTCCGAACACTGAAGCTTTCTTT.

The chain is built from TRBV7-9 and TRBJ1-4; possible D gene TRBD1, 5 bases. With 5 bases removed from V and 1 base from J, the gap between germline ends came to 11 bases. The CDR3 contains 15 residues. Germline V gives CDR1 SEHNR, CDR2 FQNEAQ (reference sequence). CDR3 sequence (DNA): TGTGCCAGCAGCGCCAGGGCAGAAACTAATGAAAAACTGTTTTTT. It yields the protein CASSARAETNEKLFF.

The CDR3 loop is CSVELASSSYNEQFF. In DNA, the CDR3 is TGCAGCGTCGAACTAGCGTCCAGCTCCTACAATGAGCAGTTCTTC. This chain links TRBV29-1 with TRBJ2-1, with 7 positions matching TRBD2. There are 15 residues in the CDR3. The V gene end was trimmed by 6 bases and the J gene end by 0 bases; junction bases not matched to a gene: 8. Germline loops: CDR1 SQVTM, CDR2 ANQGSEA.

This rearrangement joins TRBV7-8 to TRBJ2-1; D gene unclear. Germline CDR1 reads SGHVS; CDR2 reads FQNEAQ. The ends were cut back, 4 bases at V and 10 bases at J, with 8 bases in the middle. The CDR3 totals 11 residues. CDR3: CASSSGSEQFF. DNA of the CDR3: TGTGCCAGCAGCTCCGGGTCCGAGCAGTTCTTC.

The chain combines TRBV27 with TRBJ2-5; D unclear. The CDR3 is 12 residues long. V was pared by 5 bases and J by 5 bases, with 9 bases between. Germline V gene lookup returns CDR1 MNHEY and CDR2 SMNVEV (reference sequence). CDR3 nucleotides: TGTGCCAGCAGTCCTGACTCGGAGACCCAGTACTTC. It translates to CASSPDSETQYF.

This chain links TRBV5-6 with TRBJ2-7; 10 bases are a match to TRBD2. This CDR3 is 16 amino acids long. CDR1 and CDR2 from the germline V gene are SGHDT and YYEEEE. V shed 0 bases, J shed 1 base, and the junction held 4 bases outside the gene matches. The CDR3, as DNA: TGTGCCAGCAGCTTGGCCCTAGCGGGAGTATCCTACGAGCAGTACTTC. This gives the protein CASSLALAGVSYEQYF. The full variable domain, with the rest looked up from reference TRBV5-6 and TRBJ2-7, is DAGVTQSPTHLIKTRGQQVTLRCSPKSGHDTVSWYQQALGQGPQFIFQYYEEEERQRGNFPDRFSGHQFPNYSSELNVNALLLGDSALYLCASSLALAGVSYEQYFGPGTRLTVT.

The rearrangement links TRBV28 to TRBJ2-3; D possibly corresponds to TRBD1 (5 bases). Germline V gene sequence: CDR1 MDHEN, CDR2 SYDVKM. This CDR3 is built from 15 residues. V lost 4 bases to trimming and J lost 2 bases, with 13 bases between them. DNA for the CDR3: TGTGCCAGCAGTTCAGGGAAAACGCACACAGATACGCAGTATTTT. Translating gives CASSSGKTHTDTQYF.